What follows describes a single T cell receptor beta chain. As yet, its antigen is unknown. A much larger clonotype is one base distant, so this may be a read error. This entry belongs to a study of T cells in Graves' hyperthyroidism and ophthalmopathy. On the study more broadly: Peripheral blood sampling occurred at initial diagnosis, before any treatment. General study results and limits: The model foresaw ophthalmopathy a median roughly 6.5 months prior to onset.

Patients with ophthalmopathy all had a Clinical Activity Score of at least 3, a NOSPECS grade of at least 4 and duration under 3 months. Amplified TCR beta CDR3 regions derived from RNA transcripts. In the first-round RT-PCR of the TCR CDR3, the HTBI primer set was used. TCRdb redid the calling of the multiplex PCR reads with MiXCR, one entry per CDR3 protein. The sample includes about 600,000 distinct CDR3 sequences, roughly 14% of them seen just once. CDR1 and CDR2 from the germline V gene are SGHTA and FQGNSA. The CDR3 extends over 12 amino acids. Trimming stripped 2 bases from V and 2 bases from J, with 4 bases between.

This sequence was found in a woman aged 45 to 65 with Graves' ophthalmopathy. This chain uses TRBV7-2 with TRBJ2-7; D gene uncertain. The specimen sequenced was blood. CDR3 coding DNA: TGTACCAGCAGCTTAACGGCCTACGAGCAGTACTTC. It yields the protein CTSSLTAYEQYF.